The clone carrying this TCR beta chain was observed a handful of times. The trim removed 3 bases at V and 2 bases at J, leaving 6 bases unmatched. Germline lookup yields CDR1 MNHEY and CDR2 SMNVEV (reference sequence). The CDR3 is 15 residues long. The sample originates from a study of blood T cell repertoires in COVID-19. Authors' methods: Amplified reference gene primers provided the basis for estimating nucleated cell counts. Repertoires were generated with immunoSEQ multiplex PCR, while TCRdb's copy carries only in-frame clones and drops some. Clone size and V and J calls were adopted from that table, with D and trimming inferred from the DNA. Among tens of thousands of clones, approximately 83% were seen once, and the ten largest hold around 4.3%.

The chain uses TRBV27 and TRBJ2-7, with 8 nucleotides matching TRBD2. The sample comprised peripheral blood. The TCR originated in a woman aged 60 to 75 with acute or convalescent COVID-19. The CDR3 loop is CASSFGALAAYEQYF. DNA of the CDR3: TGTGCCAGCAGTTTTGGGGCACTAGCGGCCTACGAGCAGTACTTC.